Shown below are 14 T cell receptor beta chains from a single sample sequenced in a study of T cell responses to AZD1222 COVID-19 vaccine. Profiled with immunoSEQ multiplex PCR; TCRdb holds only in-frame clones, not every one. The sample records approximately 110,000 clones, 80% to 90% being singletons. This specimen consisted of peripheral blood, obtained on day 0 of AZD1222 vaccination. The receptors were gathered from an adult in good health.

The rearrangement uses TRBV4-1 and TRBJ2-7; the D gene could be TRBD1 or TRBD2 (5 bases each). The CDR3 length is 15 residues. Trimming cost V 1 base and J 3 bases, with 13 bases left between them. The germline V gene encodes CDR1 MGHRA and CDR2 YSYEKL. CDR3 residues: CASSQVGDRVYEQYF. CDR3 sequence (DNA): TGCGCCAGCAGCCAAGTTGGGGACCGAGTCTACGAGCAGTACTTC.

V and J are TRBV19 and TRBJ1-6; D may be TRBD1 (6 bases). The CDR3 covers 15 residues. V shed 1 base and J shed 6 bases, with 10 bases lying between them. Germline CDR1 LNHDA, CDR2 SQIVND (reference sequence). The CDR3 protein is CASSIAGQFNSPLHF. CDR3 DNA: TGTGCCAGTAGTATAGCCGGACAGTTTAATTCACCCCTCCACTTT.

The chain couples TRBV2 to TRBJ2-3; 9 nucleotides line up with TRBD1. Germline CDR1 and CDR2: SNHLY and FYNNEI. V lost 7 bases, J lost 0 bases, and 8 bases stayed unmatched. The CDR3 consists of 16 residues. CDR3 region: CASIRLGTGSTDTQYF. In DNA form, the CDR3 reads TGTGCCAGCATCCGACTGGGGACAGGGAGCACAGATACGCAGTATTTT.

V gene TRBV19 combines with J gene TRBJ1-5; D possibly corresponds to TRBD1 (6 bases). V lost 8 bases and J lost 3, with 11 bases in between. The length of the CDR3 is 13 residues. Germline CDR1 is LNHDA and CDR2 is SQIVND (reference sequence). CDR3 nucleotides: TGTGCCAGTCAAACAGGGTACAATCAGCCCCAGCATTTT. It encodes CASQTGYNQPQHF.

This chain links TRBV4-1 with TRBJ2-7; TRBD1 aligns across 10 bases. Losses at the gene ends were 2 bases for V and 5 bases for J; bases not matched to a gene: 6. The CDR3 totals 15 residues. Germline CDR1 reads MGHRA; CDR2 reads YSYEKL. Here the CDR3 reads CASSQPDRGQNEQYF. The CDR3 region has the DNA TGCGCCAGCAGCCAACCCGACAGGGGGCAGAACGAGCAGTACTTC.

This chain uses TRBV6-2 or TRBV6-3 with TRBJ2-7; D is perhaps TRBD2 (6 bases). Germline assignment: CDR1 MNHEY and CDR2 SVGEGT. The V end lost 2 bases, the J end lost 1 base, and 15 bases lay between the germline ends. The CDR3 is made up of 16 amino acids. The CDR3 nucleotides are TGTGCCAGCAGTTACCCACTGTCGGGGGTTTCCTACGAGCAGTACTTC. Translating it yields CASSYPLSGVSYEQYF.

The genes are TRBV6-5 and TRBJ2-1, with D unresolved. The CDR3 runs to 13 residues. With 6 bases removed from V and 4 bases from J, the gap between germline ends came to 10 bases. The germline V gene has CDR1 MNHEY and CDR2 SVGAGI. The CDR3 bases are TGTGCCAGCAGCCTTATAGGTTACAATGAGCAGTTCTTC. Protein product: CASSLIGYNEQFF.

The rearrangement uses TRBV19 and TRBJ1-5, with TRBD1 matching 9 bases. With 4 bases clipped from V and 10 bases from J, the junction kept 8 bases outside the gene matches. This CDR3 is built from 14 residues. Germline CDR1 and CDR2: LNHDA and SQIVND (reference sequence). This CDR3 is CASSRTGVLRPQHF. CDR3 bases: TGTGCCAGTAGTAGGACAGGGGTGTTGCGTCCCCAGCATTTT. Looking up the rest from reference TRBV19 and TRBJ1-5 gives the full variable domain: DGGITQSPKYLFRKEGQNVTLSCEQNLNHDAMYWYRQDPGQGLRLIYYSQIVNDFQKGDIAEGYSVSREKKESFPLTVTSAQKNPTAFYLCASSRTGVLRPQHFGDGTRLSIL.

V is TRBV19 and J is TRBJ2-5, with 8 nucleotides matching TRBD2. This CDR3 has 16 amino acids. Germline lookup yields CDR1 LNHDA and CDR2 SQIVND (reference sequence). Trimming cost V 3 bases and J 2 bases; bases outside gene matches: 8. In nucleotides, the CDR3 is TGTGCCAGTAGTATTAGTACGGGGGGGCAACAAGAGACCCAGTACTTC. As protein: CASSISTGGQQETQYF.

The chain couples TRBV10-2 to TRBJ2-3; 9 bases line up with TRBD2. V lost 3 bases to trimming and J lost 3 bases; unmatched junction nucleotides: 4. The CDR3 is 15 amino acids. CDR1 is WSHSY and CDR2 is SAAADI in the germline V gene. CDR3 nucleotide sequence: TGCGCCAGCAGTGAAGGCGGGGGGGTGACAGATACGCAGTATTTT. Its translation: CASSEGGGVTDTQYF.

In DNA form, the CDR3 reads TGTGCCAGCAGTGAGGAGCCGGGAGCATACAATGAGCAGTTCTTC. Residues: CASSEEPGAYNEQFF. The rearrangement links TRBV6-4 to TRBJ2-1; maybe TRBD2 (6 bases). Deletions cut 3 bases from V and 4 bases from J, with 13 bases between. The germline gives CDR1 MRHNA, CDR2 SNTAGT. The length of the CDR3 is 15 residues.

DNA of the CDR3: TGTGCCATCAGTGAAACCGGGACGTTCTACGAGCAGTACTTC. Its protein product is CAISETGTFYEQYF. This sequence joins TRBV10-3 and TRBJ2-7; D may be TRBD1 or TRBD2 (5 bases each). CDR1 is ENHRY and CDR2 is SYGVKD in the germline V gene. The V gene lost 3 bases and the J gene lost 3 bases, with 12 bases spanning the gap. The length of the CDR3 is 14 residues.

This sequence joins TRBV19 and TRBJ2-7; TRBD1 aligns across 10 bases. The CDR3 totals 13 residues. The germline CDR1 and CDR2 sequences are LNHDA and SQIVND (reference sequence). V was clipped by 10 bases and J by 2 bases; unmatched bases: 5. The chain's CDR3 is CATGTGVAYEQYF. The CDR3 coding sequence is TGTGCCACCGGGACAGGGGTTGCCTACGAGCAGTACTTC. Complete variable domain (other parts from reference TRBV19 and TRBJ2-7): DGGITQSPKYLFRKEGQNVTLSCEQNLNHDAMYWYRQDPGQGLRLIYYSQIVNDFQKGDIAEGYSVSREKKESFPLTVTSAQKNPTAFYLCATGTGVAYEQYFGPGTRLTVT.

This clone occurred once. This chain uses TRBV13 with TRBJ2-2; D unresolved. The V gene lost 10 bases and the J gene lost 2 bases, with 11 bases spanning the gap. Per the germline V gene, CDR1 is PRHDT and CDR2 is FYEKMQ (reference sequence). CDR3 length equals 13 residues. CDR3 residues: CATSSDNTGELFF. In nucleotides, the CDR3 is TGTGCCACTTCCTCGGATAACACCGGGGAGCTGTTTTTT.